A selection of T cell receptor beta chains follows, all from one sample in a study of blood T cell repertoires in COVID-19. Profiling relied on immunoSEQ multiplex PCR, and the TCRdb table lists in-frame clones only, not all of them. The sample records around 93,000 clones, around four fifths being singletons. Sequenced sample: peripheral blood. These receptors all stem from a woman aged 80 or over with acute or convalescent COVID-19. The CDR3 runs from the conserved cysteine through the conserved F or W. Fields, in order: V gene, clone size, J gene, D gene, CDR3 protein, CDR3 DNA. D genes are given only for firm matches. Expanded clones get a size class; other rows say once, few or many, or leave the size out.

V: TRBV2
size: .
J: TRBJ1-6
D: .
CDR3: CASSGLAAGSPLHF
DNA: TGTGCCAGCAGTGGGTTGGCGGCTGGTTCACCCCTCCACTTT

V: TRBV12-3/TRBV12-4
size: once
J: TRBJ1-2
D: .
CDR3: CASSLAYGYTF
DNA: TGTGCCAGCAGTTTGGCCTATGGCTACACCTTC

V: TRBV18
size: .
J: TRBJ1-1
D: .
CDR3: CASSPPLNTEAFF
DNA: TGTGCCAGCTCACCACCGTTAAACACTGAAGCTTTCTTT

V: TRBV3-1/TRBV3-2
size: .
J: TRBJ1-2
D: TRBD1
CDR3: CASSHGQGAGNYGYTF
DNA: TGTGCCAGCAGCCACGGACAGGGGGCAGGAAACTATGGCTACACCTTC

V: TRBV11-2
size: .
J: TRBJ1-4
D: TRBD1
CDR3: CASSLTLTGTMFF
DNA: TGTGCCAGCAGCTTGACCTTGACAGGGACCATGTTTTTT

V: TRBV5-1
size: .
J: TRBJ1-3
D: .
CDR3: CASSLGGTRYGNTIYF
DNA: TGCGCCAGCAGCTTGGGGGGGACACGATATGGAAACACCATATATTTT

V: TRBV7-3
size: .
J: TRBJ1-3
D: TRBD1
CDR3: CASSPAPGQGSGNTIYF
DNA: TGTGCCAGCAGCCCAGCACCGGGACAGGGGTCTGGAAACACCATATATTTT

V: TRBV2
size: once
J: TRBJ1-3
D: .
CDR3: CAITTGSGNTIYF
DNA: TGTGCCATCACTACGGGGTCCGGAAACACCATATATTTT

V: TRBV15
size: once
J: TRBJ1-4
D: TRBD1
CDR3: CATATDRDEKLFF
DNA: TGTGCCACCGCTACGGACAGGGATGAAAAACTGTTTTTT

V: TRBV28
size: .
J: TRBJ1-4
D: .
CDR3: CATARGGDEKLFF
DNA: TGTGCCACCGCCCGGGGGGGAGATGAAAAACTGTTTTTT

V: TRBV6-5
size: .
J: TRBJ1-4
D: .
CDR3: CASSRSGTLIEKLFF
DNA: TGTGCCAGCAGTAGATCAGGGACACTGATCGAAAAACTGTTTTTT

V: TRBV2
size: few
J: TRBJ2-1
D: TRBD2
CDR3: CARGGNEQFF
DNA: TGTGCCAGGGGGGGGAATGAGCAGTTCTTC

V: TRBV2
size: .
J: TRBJ1-1
D: .
CDR3: CASRAGGTEAFF
DNA: TGTGCCAGCAGGGCCGGGGGGACTGAAGCTTTCTTT

V: TRBV18
size: .
J: TRBJ2-1
D: .
CDR3: CASSPTTEQFF
DNA: TGTGCCAGCTCACCTACTACTGAGCAGTTCTTC

V: TRBV7-3
size: .
J: TRBJ2-1
D: .
CDR3: CASSFPAAGYNEQFF
DNA: TGTGCCAGCAGCTTCCCAGCGGCGGGATACAATGAGCAGTTCTTC

V: TRBV3-1/TRBV3-2
size: .
J: TRBJ1-2
D: .
CDR3: CASSQDTNYGYTF
DNA: TGTGCCAGCAGCCAAGATACTAACTATGGCTACACCTTC

V: TRBV28
size: once
J: TRBJ1-6
D: .
CDR3: CASCERANNSPLHF
DNA: TGTGCCAGCTGTGAGAGGGCTAATAATTCACCCCTCCACTTT

V: TRBV11-2
size: .
J: TRBJ1-2
D: .
CDR3: CASSPRTANYGYTF
DNA: TGTGCCAGCAGCCCAAGGACAGCTAACTATGGCTACACCTTC

V: TRBV10-3
size: .
J: TRBJ2-2
D: .
CDR3: CAISVAVNTGELFF
DNA: TGTGCCATCAGTGTAGCGGTGAACACCGGGGAGCTGTTTTTT

V: TRBV7-3
size: few
J: TRBJ2-1
D: TRBD2
CDR3: CASSSAGGADEQFF
DNA: TGTGCCAGCAGCTCCGCGGGGGGGGCGGATGAGCAGTTCTTC

V: TRBV30
size: .
J: TRBJ1-3
D: .
CDR3: CAWSVGTNSGNTIYF
DNA: TGTGCCTGGAGTGTAGGGACAAACTCTGGAAACACCATATATTTT

V: TRBV7-9
size: once
J: TRBJ1-2
D: TRBD1
CDR3: CASSRGQGTDGYTF
DNA: TGTGCCAGCAGCCGAGGACAGGGGACGGATGGCTACACCTTC

V: TRBV6-5
size: .
J: TRBJ1-3
D: .
CDR3: CASSYSPGAGNTIYF
DNA: TGTGCCAGCAGTTACTCGCCGGGAGCTGGAAACACCATATATTTT

V: TRBV7-3
size: .
J: TRBJ1-2
D: TRBD1
CDR3: CASSPGQGYGYTF
DNA: TGTGCCAGCAGCCCCGGACAGGGCTATGGCTACACCTTC

V: TRBV2
size: .
J: TRBJ1-5
D: .
CDR3: CASKGDSNQPQHF
DNA: TGTGCCAGCAAGGGAGATAGCAATCAGCCCCAGCATTTT

V: TRBV4-1
size: few
J: TRBJ2-7
D: TRBD2
CDR3: CASSPQTNLAGAPEQYF
DNA: TGCGCCAGCAGCCCCCAAACTAATCTAGCGGGGGCCCCAGAGCAGTACTTC

V: TRBV19
size: .
J: TRBJ1-1
D: TRBD1
CDR3: CASRRDRGFNTEAFF
DNA: TGTGCCAGTAGACGGGACAGGGGGTTCAACACTGAAGCTTTCTTT

V: TRBV7-2
size: few
J: TRBJ1-2
D: TRBD1
CDR3: CASSSGQGYGYTF
DNA: TGTGCCAGCAGCTCCGGACAGGGCTATGGCTACACCTTC

V: TRBV5-1
size: .
J: TRBJ1-5
D: .
CDR3: CASKFDGSGQPQHF
DNA: TGCGCCAGCAAGTTCGACGGGTCCGGGCAGCCCCAGCATTTT

V: TRBV4-1
size: .
J: TRBJ1-5
D: TRBD1
CDR3: CASSQERTGGTQPQHF
DNA: TGCGCCAGCAGCCAAGAAAGGACAGGGGGCACTCAGCCCCAGCATTTT

V: TRBV18
size: once
J: TRBJ1-5
D: .
CDR3: CASSSQNQPQHF
DNA: TGTGCCAGCTCGTCACAGAATCAGCCCCAGCATTTT

V: TRBV15
size: .
J: TRBJ2-4
D: .
CDR3: CATSRAPGEGNIQYF
DNA: TGTGCCACCAGCAGAGCCCCAGGGGAGGGGAACATTCAGTACTTC